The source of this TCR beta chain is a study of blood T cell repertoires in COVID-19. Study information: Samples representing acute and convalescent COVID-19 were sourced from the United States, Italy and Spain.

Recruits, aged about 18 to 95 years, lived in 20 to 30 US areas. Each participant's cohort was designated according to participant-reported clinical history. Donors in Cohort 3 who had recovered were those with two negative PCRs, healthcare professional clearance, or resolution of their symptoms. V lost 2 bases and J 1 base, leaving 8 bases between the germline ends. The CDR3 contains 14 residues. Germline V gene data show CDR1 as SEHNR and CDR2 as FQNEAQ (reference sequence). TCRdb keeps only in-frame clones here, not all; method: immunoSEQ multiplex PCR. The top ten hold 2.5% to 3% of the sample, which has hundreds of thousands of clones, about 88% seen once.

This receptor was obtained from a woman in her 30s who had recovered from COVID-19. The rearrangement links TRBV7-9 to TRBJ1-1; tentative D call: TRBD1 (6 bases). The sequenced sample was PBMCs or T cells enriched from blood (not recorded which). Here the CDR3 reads CASSLTGTNTEAFF. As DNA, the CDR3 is TGTGCCAGCAGCTTAACAGGGACGAACACTGAAGCTTTCTTT. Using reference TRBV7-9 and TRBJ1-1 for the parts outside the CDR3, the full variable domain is DTGVSQNPRHKITKRGQNVTFRCDPISEHNRLYWYRQTLGQGPEFLTYFQNEAQLEKSRLLSDRFSAERPKGSFSTLEIQRTEQGDSAMYLCASSLTGTNTEAFFGQGTRLTVV.